The 31 T cell receptor beta chains given below trace back to one sample, sequenced in a study of blood T cell repertoires in COVID-19. The method was immunoSEQ multiplex PCR; TCRdb's version includes in-frame clones alone and lacks a portion of them. The sample includes some 240,000 clones, roughly 80% of them seen just once. Sequenced material: peripheral blood. These receptors were obtained from a woman in her 70s with COVID-19, enrolled during active disease.

This chain links TRBV6-6 with TRBJ1-2, with 9 bases lining up with TRBD1. CDR3 length equals 16 residues. CDR1 is MNHNY and CDR2 is SVGAGI in the germline V gene (reference sequence). After removal of 0 bases from V and 8 bases from J, the junction contained 10 bases not matched to a gene. CDR3 sequence (DNA): TGTGCCAGCAGTTACTCCGGGGGACAGGGAGGAGAAGGCTACACCTTC. This sequence encodes CASSYSGGQGGEGYTF.

The chain employs TRBV27 and TRBJ1-2; D possibly corresponds to TRBD1 (6 bases). This CDR3 is built from 14 residues. Trimming took 1 base from V and 7 from J, leaving 13 bases between them. Germline CDR1 and CDR2: MNHEY and SMNVEV (reference sequence). CDR3 in amino acids: CASSLFAGAGGYTF. The CDR3 region has the DNA TGTGCCAGCAGTTTATTCGCAGGGGCTGGTGGCTACACCTTC.

The CDR3 DNA sequence: TGTGCCACCAGTGATCAAACTAGCGGGAGCTACAATGAGCAGTTCTTC. Protein: CATSDQTSGSYNEQFF. The chain recombines TRBV24-1 with TRBJ2-1; 11 bases line up with TRBD2. The CDR3 contains 16 residues. Germline assignment: CDR1 KGHDR and CDR2 SFDVKD. Trimming cost V 3 bases and J 3 bases; bases outside gene matches: 3.

Only one count was recorded for this clone. The rearrangement uses TRBV19 and TRBJ2-6, with D perhaps matching TRBD1 (6 bases). CDR3 length equals 20 residues. Germline V gene data show CDR1 as LNHDA and CDR2 as SQIVND (reference sequence). The V end was cut by 0 bases, the J end by 0 bases, with 18 bases between. CDR3 DNA sequence: TGTGCCAGTAGTATAGATCTATGGGCCAGGGGAAGCTCTGGGGCCAACGTCCTGACTTTC. Translation gives CASSIDLWARGSSGANVLTF.

This chain connects TRBV5-1 to TRBJ2-2; 9 bases are shared with TRBD1. This CDR3 is 15 amino acids long. Trimming took 3 bases from V and 5 from J; bases not matched to a gene: 5. Looked up from germline, CDR1 is SGHRS and CDR2 is YFSETQ. The CDR3 bases are TGCGCCAGCAGCTGGACAGGGGAATGGACCGGGGAGCTGTTTTTT. Protein: CASSWTGEWTGELFF.

The V gene is TRBV28, the J gene TRBJ2-7; 8 bases fit TRBD1. This CDR3 contains 14 residues. Germline assignment: CDR1 MDHEN and CDR2 SYDVKM. The V segment lost 9 bases and the J segment 1 base; nucleotides outside the gene matches: 8. The CDR3 bases are TGTGCCAGTCACACAGGGGGTCGATCCTACGAGCAGTACTTC. The encoded protein is CASHTGGRSYEQYF.

This chain joins TRBV5-1 and TRBJ1-1; D may be TRBD1 (5 bases). V lost 4 bases, J lost 1 base, and 14 bases lay in between. CDR3 length: 15 amino acids. Per germline, CDR1 SGHRS and CDR2 YFSETQ. The CDR3 bases are TGCGCCAGCAGCCCGATGGGGGGAAGGAACACTGAAGCTTTCTTT. This translates into CASSPMGGRNTEAFF.

In this sample, this clone turned up once. The V call is TRBV28, the J call TRBJ1-4, with TRBD1 identical over 8 bases. V lost 5 bases, J lost 7 bases, and 0 bases stayed unmatched. This CDR3 has 12 amino acids. Germline V gene data show CDR1 as MDHEN and CDR2 as SYDVKM. The chain's CDR3 is CASSDRGEKLFF. The CDR3 DNA sequence: TGTGCCAGCAGTGACAGGGGTGAAAAACTGTTTTTT. Drawing the rest from reference TRBV28 and TRBJ1-4, the complete variable domain is DVKVTQSSRYLVKRTGEKVFLECVQDMDHENMFWYRQDPGLGLRLIYFSYDVKMKEKGDIPEGYSVSREKKERFSLILESASTNQTSMYLCASSDRGEKLFFGSGTQLSVL.

This chain uses TRBV3-1 (or the pseudogene TRBV3-2) with TRBJ1-2; D gene unclear. V lost 3 bases and J 8 bases, leaving 16 bases between the germline ends. Germline V gene lookup returns CDR1 LGHDT and CDR2 YNNKEL (reference sequence). The CDR3 consists of 14 residues. The CDR3 DNA follows: TGTGCCAGCAGCCATCGGGTCCGGGGTCAAGGCTACACCTTC. Amino acids: CASSHRVRGQGYTF.

V gene TRBV19 combines with J gene TRBJ1-3, with no clear D. The germline V and J ends were trimmed by 8 bases and 5 bases, with 13 bases remaining between them. Germline V gene data show CDR1 as LNHDA and CDR2 as SQIVND (reference sequence). This CDR3 has 13 residues. The CDR3 protein is CASSGRMRNTIYF. Here the CDR3 DNA reads TGTGCCAGTTCGGGGAGGATGAGAAACACCATATATTTT.

The V call is TRBV28, the J call TRBJ2-1; TRBD2 agrees at 7 bases. The CDR3 consists of 14 residues. V dropped 3 bases and J dropped 2; count of bases not matched to a gene: 1. Germline V gives CDR1 MDHEN, CDR2 SYDVKM. The CDR3, as DNA: TGTGCCAGCAGTTTGGGGGGGACCTACAATGAGCAGTTCTTC. Amino acid sequence: CASSLGGTYNEQFF.

CDR3 in DNA: TGTGCCAGCGGCGTACAGGGGAGGCGCGGGGAAAAACTGTTTTTT. Its translation is CASGVQGRRGEKLFF. The genes are TRBV6-6 and TRBJ1-4; 7 nucleotides agree with TRBD1. The CDR3 contains 15 residues. The junction had 14 bases not matched to a gene; V was cut back by 8 bases and J by 8 bases. The germline V gene has CDR1 MNHNY and CDR2 SVGAGI (reference sequence).

The gene calls are TRBV7-2 and TRBJ2-3, with 13 bases that match TRBD2. The CDR3 spans 17 residues. The germline gives CDR1 SGHTA, CDR2 FQGNSA. Trimming at V came to 1 base and at J to 6 bases, leaving 7 bases not matched to a gene. Here the CDR3 DNA reads TGTGCCAGCAGCTTAGGAACTAGCGGGAGGGCCCTGGATACGCAGTATTTT. The encoded protein is CASSLGTSGRALDTQYF. The full variable domain, with the rest looked up from reference TRBV7-2 and TRBJ2-3, is GAGVSQSPSNKVTEKGKDVELRCDPISGHTALYWYRQSLGQGLEFLIYFQGNSAPDKSGLPSDRFSAERTGGSVSTLTIQRTQQEDSAVYLCASSLGTSGRALDTQYFGPGTRLTVL.

The gene calls are TRBV4-3 and TRBJ2-1; TRBD2 matches 12 bases. The V segment lost 4 bases and the J segment 2 bases; nucleotides outside the gene matches: 3. The CDR3 contains 16 residues. Germline V gene data show CDR1 as LGHNA and CDR2 as YSLEER. The CDR3 spells CASSRRLAGAYNEQFF. The DNA for the CDR3 is TGCGCCAGCAGCCGACGACTAGCGGGAGCCTACAATGAGCAGTTCTTC.

The chain links TRBV11-2 to TRBJ2-1; 7 bases are shared with TRBD2. J was trimmed by 6 bases and V by 5 bases; bases with no gene match: 10. The germline V gene encodes CDR1 SGHAT and CDR2 FQNNGV. This CDR3 comprises 15 residues. CDR3 sequence (DNA): TGTGCCAGCAGCCTAGGGGCCGCGGGGGTCAATGAGCAGTTCTTC. The encoded protein is CASSLGAAGVNEQFF.

This clone has at least ten counts. V and J are TRBV7-6 and TRBJ2-2; no clear D gene. Germline V gene sequence: CDR1 SGHVS, CDR2 FNYEAQ. The CDR3 is 15 amino acids. V shed 5 bases and J shed 1 base, with 11 bases lying between them. The CDR3 region has the DNA TGTGCCAGCAGCCCGTTAGCTATGAACACCGGGGAGCTGTTTTTT. This encodes CASSPLAMNTGELFF.

The CDR3 DNA reads TGTGCCAGTTACCCCTCCTACAGGGACACTGAAGCTTTCTTT. Its protein product is CASYPSYRDTEAFF. This chain connects TRBV6-5 to TRBJ1-1; TRBD1 might be the D (6 bases). The V gene's germline CDR1 is MNHEY and CDR2 SVGAGI. This CDR3 spans 14 amino acids. Trimming left V 9 bases short and J 3 bases short, with 17 bases between.

The CDR3 here is CASSIQGSANYGYTF. CDR3 nucleotides: TGTGCCAGCAGTATACAGGGATCCGCTAACTATGGCTACACCTTC. The J gene is TRBJ1-2, the V gene TRBV28; TRBD1 might be the D (6 bases). The CDR3 loop spans 15 amino acids. CDR1 MDHEN and CDR2 SYDVKM come from the germline V gene. V lost 5 bases and J 0 bases, leaving 13 bases between the germline ends.

Note on this clone: Other DNA sequences within the sample encode an identical CDR3. The chain combines TRBV9 with TRBJ1-1; D not certain. This CDR3 contains 15 residues. Germline lookup yields CDR1 SGDLS and CDR2 YYNGEE. V was shortened by 1 base and J by 1 base, with 11 bases between the two germline ends. CDR3 region: CASSVSREKNTEAFF. The CDR3, as DNA: TGTGCCAGCAGCGTAAGTCGGGAAAAGAACACTGAAGCTTTCTTT. Full variable domain (remainder filled in from reference TRBV9 and TRBJ1-1): DSGVTQTPKHLITATGQRVTLRCSPRSGDLSVYWYQQSLDQGLQFLIQYYNGEERAKGNILERFSAQQFPDLHSELNLSSLELGDSALYFCASSVSREKNTEAFFGQGTRLTVV.

This clone has a handful of counts. The chain carries TRBV3-1 (or the pseudogene TRBV3-2) and TRBJ2-7; 13 nucleotides line up with TRBD2. With 4 bases clipped from V and 5 bases from J, the junction kept 5 bases outside the gene matches. Germline V gives CDR1 LGHDT, CDR2 YNNKEL (reference sequence). The CDR3 extends over 15 amino acids. The CDR3 DNA reads TGTGCCAGCAGCCGACGGACTAGCGGGAGACACGAGCAGTACTTC. Protein: CASSRRTSGRHEQYF.

CDR3 nucleotide sequence: TGTGCCAGTCGCTTGGCGGGAGGGCGAGAGACCCAGTACTTC. Amino acids: CASRLAGGRETQYF. The J gene is TRBJ2-5, the V gene TRBV6-6; TRBD2 matches 9 bases. The J segment lost 4 bases and the V segment lost 9 bases, leaving 9 bases of the junction unmatched. The CDR3 consists of 14 residues. Germline V gene lookup returns CDR1 MNHNY and CDR2 SVGAGI (reference sequence).

This clone was picked up a small number of times. The chain has TRBV6-2 or TRBV6-3 and TRBJ2-2, with D possibly matching TRBD1 (6 bases). Germline loops: CDR1 MNHEY, CDR2 SVGEGT. V shed 2 bases and J shed 6 bases, with 10 bases lying between them. The CDR3 consists of 14 residues. CDR3 DNA sequence: TGTGCCAGCAGTTACGTAGACAGGCCCGGGGAGCTGTTTTTT. It yields the protein CASSYVDRPGELFF.

This sequence joins TRBV20-1 and TRBJ2-1, with 8 bases lining up with TRBD2. V lost 3 bases and J lost 6; bases outside the gene matches: 10. Germline CDR1 reads DFQATT; CDR2 reads SNEGSKA (reference sequence). This CDR3 is 15 amino acids long. This CDR3 reads CSASLGLGVRNEQFF. Here the CDR3 DNA reads TGCAGTGCTAGTCTGGGACTAGGGGTACGCAATGAGCAGTTCTTC.

This clone is labeled as medium-sized. The gene calls are TRBV19 and TRBJ1-5; D is unresolved. The V end was cut by 10 bases, the J end by 4 bases, with 20 bases between. There are 15 residues in the CDR3. CDR1 and CDR2 (germline): LNHDA, SQIVND (reference sequence). The CDR3 is CATSRGVIGNQPQHF. In DNA form, the CDR3 reads TGTGCCACCTCACGCGGGGTTATAGGAAATCAGCCCCAGCATTTT.

The chain recombines TRBV5-1 with TRBJ2-2; weak D call: TRBD2 (6 bases). V was trimmed by 4 bases and J by 2 bases, leaving 12 bases between them. CDR3 size: 15 residues. Germline V CDR1 and CDR2: SGHRS, YFSETQ. CDR3 region: CASSQGLVNTGELFF. The CDR3 DNA reads as TGCGCCAGCAGCCAGGGACTGGTTAACACCGGGGAGCTGTTTTTT.

This clone was counted a single time. The CDR3 region is CATVFRRVETQYF. The DNA of the CDR3 is TGTGCCACCGTTTTTAGGAGGGTAGAGACCCAGTACTTC. The chain recombines TRBV6-5 with TRBJ2-5; D might be TRBD2 (6 bases). The CDR3 totals 13 residues. V was clipped by 10 bases and J by 4 bases, with 16 bases between them. Germline loops: CDR1 MNHEY, CDR2 SVGAGI.

V and J are TRBV7-7 and TRBJ2-5; 13 nucleotides line up with TRBD2. The V gene end was trimmed by 4 bases and the J gene end by 2 bases; junction bases not matched to a gene: 1. The germline V gene has CDR1 SSHAT and CDR2 FNYEAQ (reference sequence). CDR3 length: 15 amino acids. The CDR3 loop is CASSSGLAGQETQYF. Written as DNA, the CDR3 is TGTGCCAGCAGCTCGGGACTAGCGGGGCAAGAGACCCAGTACTTC.

V is TRBV19 and J is TRBJ1-5; 7 nucleotides line up with TRBD1. This CDR3 has 15 amino acids. With V trimmed by 0 bases and J by 5 bases, 4 bases remained unmatched. The germline gives CDR1 LNHDA, CDR2 SQIVND (reference sequence). As DNA, the CDR3 is TGTGCCAGTAGTATAGATGACAGGGTAGATCAGCCCCAGCATTTT. It specifies CASSIDDRVDQPQHF.

V gene TRBV7-9 combines with J gene TRBJ2-1, with TRBD2 identical over 7 bases. The germline V gene encodes CDR1 SEHNR and CDR2 FQNEAQ (reference sequence). This CDR3 has 14 amino acids. With V trimmed by 4 bases and J by 6 bases, 6 bases remained unmatched. The DNA for the CDR3 is TGTGCCAGCAGCTGGGAGGGGACCCTCAATGAGCAGTTCTTC. It encodes CASSWEGTLNEQFF.

V and J are TRBV6-5 and TRBJ2-1; 10 bases fit TRBD2. CDR1 is MNHEY, CDR2 SVGAGI, per germline. The CDR3 covers 16 residues. J was trimmed by 3 bases and V by 0 bases; bases with no gene match: 2. The CDR3 sequence is CASSYSASGSYNEQFF. Here the CDR3 DNA reads TGTGCCAGCAGTTACTCGGCTAGCGGGAGCTACAATGAGCAGTTCTTC.

V gene TRBV6-5 combines with J gene TRBJ2-5; 8 bases line up with TRBD1. Germline CDR1 MNHEY, CDR2 SVGAGI. The CDR3 runs 13 residues. J lost 4 bases, V lost 4 bases, and 2 bases had no gene match. CDR3: CASSSRGLETQYF. CDR3 bases: TGTGCCAGCAGTTCCAGGGGGCTAGAGACCCAGTACTTC.